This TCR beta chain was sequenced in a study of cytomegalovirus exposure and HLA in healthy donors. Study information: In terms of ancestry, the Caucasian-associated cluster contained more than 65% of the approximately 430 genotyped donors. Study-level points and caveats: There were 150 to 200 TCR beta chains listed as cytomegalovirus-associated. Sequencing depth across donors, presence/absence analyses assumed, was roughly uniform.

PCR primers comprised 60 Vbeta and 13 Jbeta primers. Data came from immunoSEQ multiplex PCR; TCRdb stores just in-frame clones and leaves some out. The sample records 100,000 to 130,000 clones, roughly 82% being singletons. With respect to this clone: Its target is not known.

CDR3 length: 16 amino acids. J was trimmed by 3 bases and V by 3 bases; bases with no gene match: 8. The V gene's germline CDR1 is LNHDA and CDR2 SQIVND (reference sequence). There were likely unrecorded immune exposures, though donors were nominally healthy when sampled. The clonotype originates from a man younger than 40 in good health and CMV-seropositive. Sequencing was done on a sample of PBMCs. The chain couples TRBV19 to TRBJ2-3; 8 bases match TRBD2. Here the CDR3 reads CASSIYGGAGTDTQYF. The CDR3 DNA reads TGTGCCAGTAGTATCTACGGGGGGGCCGGGACAGATACGCAGTATTTT.